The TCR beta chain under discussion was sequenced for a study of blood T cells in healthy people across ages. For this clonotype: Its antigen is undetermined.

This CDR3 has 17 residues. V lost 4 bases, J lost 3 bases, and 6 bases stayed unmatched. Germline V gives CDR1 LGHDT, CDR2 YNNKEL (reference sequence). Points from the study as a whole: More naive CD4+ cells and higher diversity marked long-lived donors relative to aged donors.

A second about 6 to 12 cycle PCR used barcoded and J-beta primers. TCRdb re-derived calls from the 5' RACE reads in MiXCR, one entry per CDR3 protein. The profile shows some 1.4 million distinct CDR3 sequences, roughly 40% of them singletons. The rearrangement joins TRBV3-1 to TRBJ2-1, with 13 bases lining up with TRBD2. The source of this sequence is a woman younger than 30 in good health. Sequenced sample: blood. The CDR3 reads CASSPRLAGGIYNEQFF. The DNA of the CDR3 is TGTGCCAGCAGCCCCCGACTAGCGGGAGGCATCTACAATGAGCAGTTCTTC.